This entry lists 22 T cell receptor beta chains sequenced from one sample in a study of cytomegalovirus exposure and HLA in healthy donors. 13 Jbeta primers and 60 Vbeta primers were used for the PCR. This table comes from immunoSEQ multiplex PCR, and its TCRdb copy is limited to in-frame clones, with some not included. The table lists tens of thousands of clones, roughly 73% of them singletons, with over 2% in the top ten. Sequencing was carried out using PBMCs. The origin of the receptors is a man between 40 and 49 years old in good health and CMV-seronegative.

This rearrangement joins TRBV6-1 to TRBJ2-1; D is perhaps TRBD1 (7 bases). This CDR3 is built from 17 residues. Germline V gives CDR1 MNHNS, CDR2 SASEGT. The V and J ends lost 3 bases and 0 bases respectively, with 15 bases between them. CDR3 DNA sequence: TGTGCCAGCAGTGACCCAGGGGGGCGGAGCTCCTACAATGAGCAGTTCTTC. It specifies CASSDPGGRSSYNEQFF.

This clone was counted between two and nine times. This chain links TRBV6-5 with TRBJ1-3; D unclear. Germline CDR1 and CDR2: MNHEY and SVGAGI. The CDR3 extends over 14 amino acids. Between the trimmed V and J ends, which lost 7 bases and 7 bases, there was a span of 17 bases. The CDR3 is CASTEGQPGNTIYF. The CDR3 DNA reads TGTGCCAGCACCGAGGGTCAGCCGGGCAACACCATATATTTT.

The CDR3 DNA is TGCAGCGCCGGAGGGCACTTTAATGAAAAACTGTTTTTT. It is translated as CSAGGHFNEKLFF. This chain connects TRBV29-1 to TRBJ1-4; D call uncertain. Trimming pared 7 bases from V and 4 bases from J, leaving 13 bases between. The CDR3 is 13 amino acids. Germline V lookup: CDR1 SQVTM, CDR2 ANQGSEA.

CDR3 region: CAWSVQNTDTQYF. Written as DNA, the CDR3 is TGTGCCTGGAGTGTACAGAACACAGATACGCAGTATTTT. The J gene is TRBJ2-3, the V gene TRBV30; no reliable D call. The germline V gene has CDR1 GTSNPN and CDR2 SVGIG (reference sequence). The V and J ends lost 0 bases and 2 bases respectively, with 6 bases between them. The CDR3 totals 13 residues.

The rearrangement joins TRBV30 to TRBJ1-4; D is undetermined. V lost 3 bases, J lost 3 bases, and 2 bases lay in between. The CDR3 is made up of 11 amino acids. Germline CDR1 is GTSNPN and CDR2 is SVGIG (reference sequence). CDR3 sequence (DNA): TGTGCCTGGAGCTCTAATGAAAAACTGTTTTTT. It codes for CAWSSNEKLFF. Full variable domain (remainder filled in from reference TRBV30 and TRBJ1-4): SQTIHQWPATLVQPVGSPLSLECTVEGTSNPNLYWYRQAAGRGLQLLFYSVGIGQISSEVPQNLSASRPQDRQFILSSKKLLLSDSGFYLCAWSSNEKLFFGSGTQLSVL.

The chain links TRBV30 to TRBJ2-2; TRBD1 might be the D (5 bases). V gave up 3 bases and J gave up 5 bases, with 7 bases separating them. The CDR3 is made up of 12 amino acids. Germline-derived CDR1 and CDR2 are GTSNPN and SVGIG (reference sequence). The CDR3 reads CAWSGQTGELFF. In nucleotides, the CDR3 is TGTGCCTGGAGCGGACAAACCGGGGAGCTGTTTTTT.

This chain joins TRBV9 and TRBJ1-3; D not resolved. The CDR3 covers 16 residues. Per germline, CDR1 SGDLS and CDR2 YYNGEE. V was shortened by 2 bases and J by 2 bases, with 14 bases between the two germline ends. CDR3 region: CASSVYRAGAGNTIYF. The CDR3 DNA reads as TGTGCCAGCAGCGTTTACCGGGCGGGAGCTGGAAACACCATATATTTT. The variable domain in full, with the rest retrieved from reference TRBV9 and TRBJ1-3, is DSGVTQTPKHLITATGQRVTLRCSPRSGDLSVYWYQQSLDQGLQFLIQYYNGEERAKGNILERFSAQQFPDLHSELNLSSLELGDSALYFCASSVYRAGAGNTIYFGEGSWLTVV.

This rearrangement joins TRBV28 to TRBJ1-2; 8 positions agree with TRBD1. The junction had 5 bases not matched to a gene; V was cut back by 5 bases and J by 6 bases. The germline V gene has CDR1 MDHEN and CDR2 SYDVKM. The CDR3 is 13 amino acids. The CDR3 sequence: CASSGNRGDGYTF. The CDR3 DNA follows: TGTGCCAGCAGTGGGAACAGGGGGGATGGCTACACCTTC.

This chain links TRBV5-1 with TRBJ2-1; D is unclear. This CDR3 spans 12 amino acids. The germline gives CDR1 SGHRS, CDR2 YFSETQ. The V and J ends lost 0 bases and 7 bases respectively, with 5 bases between them. The CDR3 region is CASSLVRNEQFF. For the CDR3, the DNA is TGCGCCAGCAGCTTGGTCAGGAATGAGCAGTTCTTC.

CDR3 sequence: CASSLTPGTSGTTDTQYF. Written as DNA, the CDR3 is TGTGCCAGCAGCCTTACCCCGGGCACTAGCGGAACCACAGATACGCAGTATTTT. The chain has TRBV4-2 and TRBJ2-3, with 8 bases aligning to TRBD2. CDR3 length: 18 residues. Trimming removed 4 bases from V and 2 bases from J; junction bases left unmatched: 14. Per germline, CDR1 LGHNA and CDR2 YNFKEQ.

The CDR3 protein is CASSANLPGVQHGYTF. The CDR3 DNA is TGTGCCAGCAGCGCTAATTTACCCGGGGTCCAACATGGCTACACCTTC. The chain employs TRBV9 and TRBJ1-2; D uncertain. V gave up 3 bases and J gave up 6 bases, with 21 bases separating them. The CDR3 totals 16 residues. Germline assignment: CDR1 SGDLS and CDR2 YYNGEE. Full variable domain (missing parts from reference TRBV9 and TRBJ1-2): DSGVTQTPKHLITATGQRVTLRCSPRSGDLSVYWYQQSLDQGLQFLIQYYNGEERAKGNILERFSAQQFPDLHSELNLSSLELGDSALYFCASSANLPGVQHGYTFGSGTRLTVV.

Notes on this clone: A read error may account for a junction end that differs from germline. This chain links TRBV7-9 with TRBJ2-7; 11 positions agree with TRBD1. The germline gives CDR1 SEHNR, CDR2 FQNEAQ (reference sequence). CDR3 length: 15 residues. The CDR3 DNA is TGTTCCAGCAGCCCCAAGGGGACAGGGGGCTACGAGCAGTACTTC. It codes for CSSSPKGTGGYEQYF.

The chain couples TRBV27 to TRBJ1-2; TRBD1 aligns across 9 bases. Looked up from germline, CDR1 is MNHEY and CDR2 is SMNVEV (reference sequence). V lost 5 bases and J lost 2; bases outside the gene matches: 6. The CDR3 runs 15 residues. CDR3 coding DNA: TGTGCCAGCAGTCCGGACAGGGGCGCAAACTATGGCTACACCTTC. It encodes CASSPDRGANYGYTF.

This clone appeared a single time. The gene calls are TRBV19 and TRBJ2-3; 7 positions match TRBD2. CDR1 and CDR2 (germline): LNHDA, SQIVND (reference sequence). With V trimmed by 3 bases and J by 11 bases, 5 bases remained unmatched. This CDR3 is 12 amino acids long. This chain's CDR3 is CASSIGTNGQYF. CDR3 DNA: TGTGCCAGTAGTATCGGGACTAACGGGCAGTATTTT.

In its sample, this clone was seen once. The V call is TRBV7-9, the J call TRBJ2-7, with D hard to call. Per the germline V gene, CDR1 is SEHNR and CDR2 is FQNEAQ (reference sequence). The CDR3 is made up of 14 amino acids. V lost 5 bases to trimming and J lost 5 bases, with 16 bases between them. As DNA, the CDR3 is TGTGCCAGCAGCCCACCCCATAAGCCCGACGAGCAGTACTTC. This encodes CASSPPHKPDEQYF.

This rearrangement joins TRBV7-2 to TRBJ2-5, with 11 bases lining up with TRBD2. The germline CDR1 and CDR2 sequences are SGHTA and FQGNSA. After removal of 4 bases from V and 5 bases from J, the junction contained 6 bases not matched to a gene. This CDR3 is built from 15 residues. CDR3 sequence (DNA): TGTGCCAGCAGCTCCTATACTAGCGGGGGTGAGACCCAGTACTTC. This gives the protein CASSSYTSGGETQYF.

The rearrangement joins TRBV27 to TRBJ2-1, with 10 bases lining up with TRBD2. Germline values: CDR1 MNHEY, CDR2 SMNVEV (reference sequence). The CDR3 contains 14 residues. Trimming at V came to 7 bases and at J to 4 bases, leaving 4 bases not matched to a gene. The chain's CDR3 is CASTTAGGYNEQFF. The CDR3 DNA follows: TGTGCCAGCACCACAGCGGGAGGGTACAATGAGCAGTTCTTC.

This clone showed up just once. This rearrangement joins TRBV5-1 to TRBJ1-1; TRBD1 is a possible D gene (6 bases). Germline V lookup: CDR1 SGHRS, CDR2 YFSETQ. The V and J ends lost 0 bases and 0 bases respectively, with 15 bases between them. This CDR3 spans 17 amino acids. CDR3 in amino acids: CASSLAGGAGMNTEAFF. The CDR3 nucleotides read TGCGCCAGCAGCTTGGCCGGGGGGGCGGGCATGAACACTGAAGCTTTCTTT.

The gene calls are TRBV19 and TRBJ2-5; 12 nucleotides agree with TRBD2. CDR1 and CDR2 from the germline V gene are LNHDA and SQIVND (reference sequence). The CDR3 is made up of 17 amino acids. After removal of 2 bases from V and 2 bases from J, the junction contained 6 bases not matched to a gene. CDR3 amino acids: CASSISSGGAGQETQYF. CDR3 bases: TGTGCCAGTAGTATATCTAGCGGGGGGGCAGGGCAAGAGACCCAGTACTTC. The entire variable domain, with the rest obtained from reference TRBV19 and TRBJ2-5, is as follows: DGGITQSPKYLFRKEGQNVTLSCEQNLNHDAMYWYRQDPGQGLRLIYYSQIVNDFQKGDIAEGYSVSREKKESFPLTVTSAQKNPTAFYLCASSISSGGAGQETQYFGPGTRLLVL.

The chain has TRBV2 and TRBJ1-1, with D uncertain. CDR1 and CDR2 (germline): SNHLY, FYNNEI. The CDR3 extends over 13 amino acids. Trimming removed 2 bases at V and 2 bases at J, with 6 bases between. The CDR3 loop reads CASSETINTEAFF. Here the CDR3 DNA reads TGTGCCAGCAGTGAAACTATCAACACTGAAGCTTTCTTT.

The chain recombines TRBV30 with TRBJ1-5; 7 positions match TRBD1. The V segment lost 0 bases and the J segment 4 bases; nucleotides outside the gene matches: 12. The germline V gene encodes CDR1 GTSNPN and CDR2 SVGIG (reference sequence). The CDR3 sequence is 17 residues long. The CDR3 DNA is TGTGCCTGGAGTGTACCGGGACAGCATATGGGGAATCAGCCCCAGCATTTT. Translation: CAWSVPGQHMGNQPQHF.

The J gene is TRBJ1-2, the V gene TRBV7-2; D gene uncertain. Per germline, CDR1 SGHTA and CDR2 FQGNSA. The CDR3 has 13 amino acids. Trimming stripped 1 base from V and 6 bases from J, with 9 bases between. This chain's CDR3 is CASSLGFGNGYTF. CDR3 in DNA: TGTGCCAGCAGCTTAGGGTTCGGGAATGGCTACACCTTC.